This T cell receptor beta chain derives from a study of Tregs in tolerant kidney transplant recipients. The CDR3 is 14 amino acids. Trimming took 4 bases from V and 7 from J; bases not matched to a gene: 5. CDR1 is SGHTA and CDR2 is FQGNSA in the germline V gene. As concerns this clone: Its antigen is undetermined. The read is 3 residues too short to cover the CDR3 end, so that end is filled in from the germline J gene.

Assay used: immunoSEQ multiplex PCR; TCRdb lists only in-frame clones, some missing. Recorded here are tens of thousands of clones; the top ten clones represent around 0.91%. Unstimulated regulatory T cells (CD4+CD25+CD127-), CD4+CD25- non-regulatory cells, CD4 and CD8 cells were FACS-sorted from thawed PBMCs. General study points: Expanding Tregs on activated donor B cells appeared to best identify donor-specific TCRbeta clones. Nucleotide sequences could not be compared across some patients' samples due to primer changes. Antigen-driven expansion was suggested because donor-specific Tregs expanded more than all Tregs in tolerant patients.

This clonotype originated in a human donor who received a combined kidney and bone marrow transplant. Sample: CD4+ T cells from blood, taken before the transplant. This chain links TRBV7-2 with TRBJ1-2; 11 bases align to TRBD1. CDR3: CASSWGQGELGYTF. The CDR3 bases that were read are TGTGCCAGCAGCTGGGGACAGGGGGAACTTGGC.